Presented here are 24 T cell receptor beta chains from one specimen sequenced in a study of T-cell reconstitution after alpha-beta-depleted transplantation in children. Researchers prepared the TCRbeta library using unique molecular identifiers, the study reports. MiXCR was run by TCRdb on the PCR reads, yielding one entry per CDR3 protein. The sample lists about 610,000 distinct CDR3 sequences, about 11% occurring once. The sample was PBMCs from the stem cell graft donor, taken from the stem cell graft. The receptor set was obtained from a human donor who donated a stem cell graft to a child with acute myeloid leukemia.

The chain couples TRBV30 to TRBJ1-5, with 7 bases aligning to TRBD1. The CDR3 extends over 14 amino acids. V shed 2 bases, J shed 7 bases, and the junction held 8 bases outside the gene matches. Germline values: CDR1 GTSNPN, CDR2 SVGIG (reference sequence). The CDR3 is CAWSSGTVSQPQHF. The CDR3, as DNA: TGTGCCTGGAGTTCCGGGACAGTTAGCCAGCCCCAGCATTTT.

This clonotype turned up a few times. The genes are TRBV6-2 or TRBV6-3 and TRBJ2-7, with unresolved D. The CDR3 has 12 amino acids. Trimming took off 10 bases at V and 3 bases at J, with 13 bases between the two ends. Germline lookup yields CDR1 MNHEY and CDR2 SVGEGT. The CDR3 DNA reads TGTGCCACCGGATGGGGATTCTACGAGCAGTACTTC. Its translation: CATGWGFYEQYF.

This clonotype was counted ten times or more. The CDR3 protein is CATSDRLSTDTQYF. As DNA, the CDR3 is TGTGCCACCAGTGACAGGCTTAGCACAGATACGCAGTATTTT. The chain couples TRBV24-1 to TRBJ2-3; no reliable D call. This CDR3 has 14 amino acids. Germline values: CDR1 KGHDR, CDR2 SFDVKD. V shed 4 bases and J shed 0 bases, with 7 bases lying between them.

This clonotype was counted ten times or more. V and J are TRBV12-3 or TRBV12-4 and TRBJ1-6; possibly TRBD1 for D (6 bases). V was cut by 6 bases and J by 4 bases, with 10 bases left in between. CDR3 length equals 14 residues. The CDR3 bases are TGTGCCAGCAGCTCCGGACAGTATAATTCACCCCTCCACTTT. Its protein is CASSSGQYNSPLHF.

Ten or more counts support this clonotype. The V and J genes are TRBV7-9 and TRBJ2-3, with no clear D. The germline V gene has CDR1 SEHNR and CDR2 FQNEAQ (reference sequence). With 5 bases removed from V and 8 bases from J, the gap between germline ends came to 11 bases. The CDR3 contains 12 residues. In nucleotides, the CDR3 is TGTGCCAGCAGCCCAGATTTGGGTACGCAGTATTTT. Residues: CASSPDLGTQYF.

This clonotype was seen only a few times. The gene calls are TRBV10-3 and TRBJ2-1, with TRBD2 matching over 11 bases. After removal of 7 bases from V and 5 bases from J, the junction contained 13 bases not matched to a gene. Germline V lookup: CDR1 ENHRY, CDR2 SYGVKD. CDR3 length equals 17 residues. Here the CDR3 reads CAIMGSGRAVFDNEQFF. DNA for the CDR3: TGTGCCATCATGGGTAGCGGGAGGGCAGTCTTCGACAATGAGCAGTTCTTC.

Written as DNA, the CDR3 is TGCAGCGTTATAGGGGGACAGGGGGAAAGTCAGCCCCAGCATTTT. It encodes CSVIGGQGESQPQHF. The V call is TRBV29-1, the J call TRBJ1-5; 11 bases align to TRBD1. After removal of 5 bases from V and 6 bases from J, the junction contained 9 bases not matched to a gene. The CDR3 is 15 amino acids. Looked up from germline, CDR1 is SQVTM and CDR2 is ANQGSEA.

This clonotype has a count of ten or more. The J gene is TRBJ2-2, the V gene TRBV29-1; TRBD2 agrees at 16 bases. The length of the CDR3 is 18 residues. Germline CDR1 reads SQVTM; CDR2 reads ANQGSEA. V was clipped by 7 bases and J by 7 bases; unmatched bases: 15. DNA of the CDR3: TGCAGCGCCGGGGGGACTAGCGGGAGGGCCCCTCAAGTCGGGGAGCTGTTTTTT. Amino acids: CSAGGTSGRAPQVGELFF.

The rearrangement uses TRBV20-1 and TRBJ1-3, with unresolved D. The CDR3 runs to 13 residues. V gave up 1 base and J gave up 3 bases, with 7 bases separating them. Germline V gene data show CDR1 as DFQATT and CDR2 as SNEGSKA (reference sequence). The CDR3: CSARGTNGNTIYF. The DNA of the CDR3 is TGCAGTGCTAGAGGGACCAATGGAAACACCATATATTTT.

In this sample, this clonotype turned up a few times. The rearrangement uses TRBV28 and TRBJ2-7; 8 positions match TRBD2. Losses at the gene ends were 6 bases for V and 3 bases for J; bases not matched to a gene: 22. The length of the CDR3 is 19 residues. Germline-derived CDR1 and CDR2 are MDHEN and SYDVKM. The CDR3 coding sequence is TGTGCCAGCAGCCGTGAACTAGCGGAGCATGCCTGGAACTACTACGAGCAGTACTTC. It yields the protein CASSRELAEHAWNYYEQYF.

The chain combines TRBV29-1 with TRBJ1-5; TRBD1 matches at 8 bases. This CDR3 spans 15 amino acids. CDR1 and CDR2 from the germline V gene are SQVTM and ANQGSEA. V was clipped by 1 base and J by 6 bases; unmatched bases: 8. The CDR3 DNA follows: TGCAGCGTTGAAGGGCAGGGGGCCCTTTCTCAGCCCCAGCATTTT. It specifies CSVEGQGALSQPQHF.

This clonotype was counted only a few times. The CDR3 region is CASSSDPSGNTIYF. The CDR3 DNA sequence: TGCGCCAGCAGCTCGGACCCCTCTGGAAACACCATATATTTT. This sequence joins TRBV5-1 and TRBJ1-3; no clear D gene. V was pared by 3 bases and J by 0 bases, with 7 bases between. Germline CDR1 and CDR2: SGHRS and YFSETQ. The CDR3 loop spans 14 amino acids.

The chain links TRBV20-1 to TRBJ1-2, with D unclear. Germline V gives CDR1 DFQATT, CDR2 SNEGSKA (reference sequence). Trimming stripped 4 bases from V and 4 bases from J, with 4 bases between. CDR3 length: 10 residues. CDR3: CSANPYGYTF. DNA of the CDR3: TGCAGTGCTAATCCCTATGGCTACACCTTC.

This clonotype has a count of ten or more. This sequence joins TRBV27 and TRBJ1-4; no clear D. This CDR3 has 14 amino acids. V dropped 3 bases and J dropped 5 bases, with 10 bases sitting between them. The germline CDR1 and CDR2 sequences are MNHEY and SMNVEV (reference sequence). The CDR3 is CASSLGIGNEKLFF. The CDR3 nucleotides are TGTGCCAGCAGTTTGGGGATCGGGAATGAAAAACTGTTTTTT.

The table lists this clonotype with a few counts. V is TRBV28 and J is TRBJ1-2; TRBD1 agrees at 8 bases. CDR1 and CDR2 from the germline V gene are MDHEN and SYDVKM. V lost 4 bases, J lost 0 bases, and 7 bases stayed unmatched. The CDR3 spans 16 residues. CDR3 sequence reads: CASSSGQGRTNYGYTF. As DNA, the CDR3 is TGTGCCAGCAGTTCCGGACAGGGTCGTACTAACTATGGCTACACCTTC.

This clonotype was observed a handful of times. The chain employs TRBV5-1 and TRBJ1-5; unclear D gene. Germline lookup yields CDR1 SGHRS and CDR2 YFSETQ. CDR3 length equals 14 residues. V lost 0 bases and J lost 5, with 9 bases in between. Here the CDR3 DNA reads TGCGCCAGCAGCTTGGATTCGTTGGATCAGCCCCAGCATTTT. Its translation: CASSLDSLDQPQHF.

This clonotype was seen ten or more times. V is TRBV6-5 and J is TRBJ2-1; D is uncertain. Trimming took 5 bases from V and 6 from J, leaving 17 bases between them. From germline, CDR1 is MNHEY and CDR2 SVGAGI. The CDR3 is made up of 15 amino acids. CDR3 protein: CASSPMMEYPNEQFF. CDR3 coding DNA: TGTGCCAGCAGTCCCATGATGGAATACCCCAATGAGCAGTTCTTC.

This chain joins TRBV12-3 or TRBV12-4 and TRBJ2-3, with D unclear. V lost 4 bases to trimming and J lost 8 bases, with 16 bases between them. The CDR3 spans 14 residues. The CDR3 is CASSSPTHWATQYF. CDR3 coding DNA: TGTGCCAGCAGTTCACCGACACACTGGGCTACGCAGTATTTT.

To note about this clonotype: This may be a read error: a much more frequent sequence differs by one nucleotide. The genes are TRBV5-1 and TRBJ2-6, with TRBD1 as a possible D gene (6 bases). Germline values: CDR1 SGHRS, CDR2 YFSETQ. The CDR3 length is 16 residues. This chain's CDR3 is CASSFGPGPGANALTF. The CDR3, as DNA: TGCGCCAGCAGCTTTGGACCGGGCCCAGGGGCCAACGCCCTGACTTTC.

This clonotype was seen only a few times. This sequence joins TRBV29-1 and TRBJ1-1, with 10 bases that match TRBD1. The trim removed 7 bases at V and 5 bases at J, leaving 10 bases unmatched. The CDR3 has 14 amino acids. Germline loops: CDR1 SQVTM, CDR2 ANQGSEA. The CDR3 loop is CSAAKTGGGTEAFF. For the CDR3, the DNA is TGCAGCGCAGCCAAGACAGGGGGCGGGACTGAAGCTTTCTTT. Variable domain in full (rest from reference TRBV29-1 and TRBJ1-1): SAVISQKPSRDICQRGTSLTIQCQVDSQVTMMFWYRQQPGQSLTLIATANQGSEATYESGFVIDKFPISRPNLTFSTLTVSNMSPEDSSIYLCSAAKTGGGTEAFFGQGTRLTVV.

The sample holds many counts of this clonotype. The V call is TRBV29-1, the J call TRBJ2-1; 7 nucleotides align to TRBD1. V was clipped by 7 bases and J by 10 bases; unmatched bases: 7. This CDR3 contains 11 residues. Germline lookup yields CDR1 SQVTM and CDR2 ANQGSEA. The CDR3 region is CSAGTAGEQFF. The CDR3 DNA reads TGCAGCGCCGGGACAGCTGGGGAGCAGTTCTTC.

The genes are TRBV4-3 and TRBJ1-5; D is perhaps TRBD1 (6 bases). Trimming pared 0 bases from V and 3 bases from J, leaving 9 bases between. Looked up from germline, CDR1 is LGHNA and CDR2 is YSLEER. This CDR3 region has 15 residues. The CDR3 DNA sequence: TGCGCCAGCAGCCAAGATAGGGACAACAATCAGCCCCAGCATTTT. Protein product: CASSQDRDNNQPQHF.

This clonotype was recorded at least ten times. V usage is TRBV7-9 and J usage is TRBJ2-7; D is perhaps TRBD1 or TRBD2 (6 bases each). Germline assignment: CDR1 SEHNR and CDR2 FQNEAQ (reference sequence). This CDR3 contains 15 residues. The germline V and J ends were trimmed by 5 bases and 7 bases, with 21 bases remaining between them. The CDR3 DNA reads TGTGCCAGCAGCCCCGGTGGAGGGGGACCTCGGGAGCAGTACTTC. It encodes CASSPGGGGPREQYF. The variable domain in full, with the rest retrieved from reference TRBV7-9 and TRBJ2-7, is DTGVSQNPRHKITKRGQNVTFRCDPISEHNRLYWYRQTLGQGPEFLTYFQNEAQLEKSRLLSDRFSAERPKGSFSTLEIQRTEQGDSAMYLCASSPGGGGPREQYFGPGTRLTVT.

This chain uses TRBV27 with TRBJ2-7; tentatively, D is TRBD1 (5 bases). This CDR3 has 18 residues. CDR1 is MNHEY, CDR2 SMNVEV, per germline (reference sequence). V shed 2 bases and J shed 4 bases, with 24 bases lying between them. The CDR3 nucleotides are TGTGCCAGCAGTTTAAAACCTATGGCGCAGGGCGGTTGGTACGAGCAGTACTTC. Translated, it gives CASSLKPMAQGGWYEQYF.